This T cell receptor (beta chain) is drawn from a study of vaccination and CD4 T cells after COVID-19. In the study overall: SARS-CoV-2, HCoV-NL63, HCoV-OC43 and HCoV-229E supplied the overlapping spike peptides used to stimulate cells.

The CDR3 spans 15 residues. Study findings and constraints: Convalescent patients saw a median about 85% of their reactive clones show up only after vaccination.

Oncomine TCR Beta short-read sequencing was applied to DNA from cultured CD4+ T cells. After culture, CD4+ T cells served as the source for genomic DNA extraction. TCRdb re-derived calls from the PCR reads in MiXCR, one entry per CDR3 protein. The sample lists fewer than 15,000 distinct CDR3 sequences; roughly 57% were seen once. Sample treatment: approximately nine-day PBMC culture with coronavirus spike peptide pools or control peptides (ViraFEST assay). About this clonotype: Its matching antigen is unknown.

This sequence was found in a human donor who had recovered from COVID-19. The rearrangement links TRBV21-1 to TRBJ2-1; the D call of TRBD2 is as the table states it, not checked on the DNA. TRBV21-1 is termed a pseudogene. The source material was CD4+ T cells from blood, cultured in vitro. CDR3 sequence (DNA): TGTGCCAGCACTCAAGGACTAGCATCGCGAAATGAGCAGTTCTTC. Protein product: CASTQGLASRNEQFF.